The clone carrying this TCR beta chain has only a few counts. The data stem from a study of cytomegalovirus exposure and HLA in healthy donors. Deletions cut 2 bases from V and 7 bases from J, with 8 bases between. The V gene's germline CDR1 is DFQATT and CDR2 SNEGSKA (reference sequence). This CDR3 has 11 residues. Both 60 Vbeta primers and 13 Jbeta primers went into the PCR. Profiling relied on immunoSEQ multiplex PCR, and the TCRdb table lists in-frame clones only, not all of them. This sample yields under 150,000 clones, of which around a tenth are seen a single time; 1.5% to 2% belongs to the top ten.

Specimen: PBMCs. The chain employs TRBV20-1 and TRBJ1-1; D is possibly TRBD1 (6 bases). This TCR came from a male donor in good health and CMV-seronegative. Here the CDR3 DNA reads TGCAGTGCTAGACGGACAGTTGAAGCTTTCTTT. This sequence encodes CSARRTVEAFF.